The source of this T cell receptor (beta chain) is a study of naive and memory T cell subsets. This clonotype came up a few times. Four subsets defined by CD45RA and CD27 were sorted after CD3, CD4, CD8 and live/dead staining. An equimolar mix of two oligonucleotides served as the beta constant-region primer for TRBC1 and TRBC2. Via MiXCR, TCRdb re-called the UMI-ligation and nested PCR reads, giving one row per CDR3 protein. The sample carries 21,000 or so distinct CDR3 sequences, approximately 10% recorded once. The CDR3 is made up of 12 amino acids. Trimming took off 5 bases at V and 4 bases at J, with 9 bases between the two ends. Germline V lookup: CDR1 SNHLY, CDR2 FYNNEI.

Sequencing was done on a sample of central memory CD8+ T cells from blood. The clonotype originates from a human donor in good health. The genes are TRBV2 and TRBJ2-7; no definite D call. In DNA, the CDR3 is TGTGCCAGCAGTACCAATTTGTACGAGCAGTACTTC. Amino acid sequence: CASSTNLYEQYF.